The clone carrying this T cell receptor beta chain has only a few counts. Its target is not known. The sample contains more than one DNA sequence encoding this CDR3. The entry originates in a study of OX40 agonist ivuxolimab in advanced cancers. Sequenced by immunoSEQ multiplex PCR; TCRdb stores in-frame clones only, minus some. The table records under 70,000 clones, 80% to 95% of them present only once. CDR3 size: 13 residues. V was cut by 0 bases and J by 4 bases, with 4 bases left in between. Per germline, CDR1 MRHNA and CDR2 SNTAGT. Regarding the study as a whole: Clonal expansion was seen in CD4+ and CD8+ blood T cells by week 6 at 0.1 to 3.0 mg/kg.

People who had autoimmune disease history or systemic immunosuppression were excluded. The clonotype comes from an adult with an advanced solid tumor such as melanoma, head and neck, liver or kidney cancer. The V gene is TRBV6-4, the J gene TRBJ2-1; the D is unclear. The specimen comprised CD4+ or CD8+ T cells sorted from blood, sampled in a trial of the OX40 agonist ivuxolimab. The CDR3: CASSDSGYNEQFF. CDR3 DNA: TGTGCCAGCAGTGACTCAGGGTACAATGAGCAGTTCTTC.